The next 18 T cell receptor beta chains were all read from a single sample in a study of cytotoxic CD8 clonotypes in ibrutinib-treated CLL. TCRdb's table, derived via immunoSEQ multiplex PCR, lists solely in-frame clones and lacks some. The data contain under 150,000 clones, under 95% of them singletons. Sample: PBMCs, taken after 12 months of ibrutinib treatment. The receptors were gathered from a human donor with chronic lymphocytic leukemia.

This rearrangement joins TRBV28 to TRBJ2-3, with 7 bases lining up with TRBD2. CDR1 and CDR2 from the germline V gene are MDHEN and SYDVKM. CDR3 size: 16 residues. V trimming: 7 bases; J trimming: 5 bases; junction bases outside the gene matches: 15. CDR3 protein: CASTSFGGSNEDTQYF. The CDR3 DNA follows: TGTGCCAGCACTTCTTTCGGCGGGAGCAACGAAGATACGCAGTATTTT. The full variable domain, its missing parts supplied by reference TRBV28 and TRBJ2-3, is DVKVTQSSRYLVKRTGEKVFLECVQDMDHENMFWYRQDPGLGLRLIYFSYDVKMKEKGDIPEGYSVSREKKERFSLILESASTNQTSMYLCASTSFGGSNEDTQYFGPGTRLTVL.

This rearrangement joins TRBV11-3 to TRBJ1-1; D gene unclear. The CDR3 runs 12 residues. The germline V gene has CDR1 SGHNT and CDR2 YENEEA. V lost 3 bases to trimming and J lost 4 bases, with 6 bases between them. CDR3 protein: CASSFSLTEAFF. The CDR3 coding sequence is TGTGCCAGCAGCTTCTCTCTCACTGAAGCTTTCTTT.

V usage is TRBV27 and J usage is TRBJ2-7; 8 nucleotides line up with TRBD1. Germline values: CDR1 MNHEY, CDR2 SMNVEV (reference sequence). The CDR3 consists of 16 residues. V lost 6 bases to trimming and J lost 6 bases; unmatched junction nucleotides: 16. Written as DNA, the CDR3 is TGTGCCAGCAGCCCACAATTGGCCGGACAGGGAGGCGAGCAGTACTTC. Translated, it gives CASSPQLAGQGGEQYF.

This rearrangement joins TRBV28 to TRBJ1-2, with no clear D. Trimming cost V 4 bases and J 3 bases, with 9 bases left between them. The germline CDR1 and CDR2 sequences are MDHEN and SYDVKM. This CDR3 comprises 13 residues. The CDR3 bases are TGTGCCAGCAGTTCCCTGGGATACTATGGCTACACCTTC. Amino acids: CASSSLGYYGYTF.

This chain connects TRBV2 to TRBJ1-2; 7 bases are shared with TRBD1. CDR1 is SNHLY and CDR2 is FYNNEI in the germline V gene. V dropped 2 bases and J dropped 8; count of bases not matched to a gene: 11. CDR3 size: 15 residues. This CDR3 reads CASSEYSQGSNGYTF. CDR3 in DNA: TGTGCCAGCAGTGAATACTCACAGGGGAGTAACGGCTACACCTTC.

The CDR3 coding sequence is TGCGCCACCTCACGGGGGGGGGCTGAAGCTTTCTTT. It encodes CATSRGGAEAFF. This sequence joins TRBV5-1 and TRBJ1-1, with a possible D match to TRBD1 (5 bases). This CDR3 contains 12 residues. CDR1 is SGHRS, CDR2 YFSETQ, per germline. Trimming removed 9 bases at V and 6 bases at J, with 15 bases between.

V and J are TRBV27 and TRBJ2-7, with D perhaps being TRBD1 or TRBD2 (5 bases each). The CDR3 is 13 residues long. V shed 5 bases and J shed 3 bases, with 11 bases lying between them. Germline V gene sequence: CDR1 MNHEY, CDR2 SMNVEV (reference sequence). CDR3: CASSGTPGYEQYF. DNA for the CDR3: TGTGCCAGCAGTGGGACGCCCGGCTACGAGCAGTACTTC.

V and J are TRBV2 and TRBJ2-7; D is unclear. Trimming pared 6 bases from V and 3 bases from J, leaving 9 bases between. The germline V gene encodes CDR1 SNHLY and CDR2 FYNNEI. The CDR3 is 12 residues long. CDR3 nucleotide sequence: TGTGCCAGCAGAACTGATCACTACGAGCAGTACTTC. Translated, it gives CASRTDHYEQYF.

V gene TRBV5-1 combines with J gene TRBJ1-4; TRBD1 is a possible D gene (6 bases). CDR3 size: 14 residues. Looked up from germline, CDR1 is SGHRS and CDR2 is YFSETQ. V was trimmed by 1 base and J by 8 bases, leaving 12 bases between them. The CDR3 nucleotides are TGCGCCAGCAGCTTGACAGGGACGGAAGAAAAACTGTTTTTT. This encodes CASSLTGTEEKLFF.

The rearrangement links TRBV12-2 to TRBJ2-1; the table's D call of TRBD2 was not tested on the DNA. TRBV12-2 is classified as a pseudogene. The CDR3 loop spans 17 amino acids. The CDR3 nucleotides read TGTGCAAGTCGCTTCCTTTCGGGAGGGTGGACCTACAATGAGCAGTTCTTC. This codes for CASRFLSGGWTYNEQFF.

This clone has a handful of counts. The rearrangement uses TRBV28 and TRBJ2-1, with D unclear. The CDR3 has 13 amino acids. Germline V CDR1 and CDR2: MDHEN, SYDVKM. V shed 4 bases and J shed 11 bases, with 15 bases lying between them. CDR3 coding DNA: TGTGCCAGCAGTTCCTACGAGCTAACTAAGCAGTTCTTC. Its protein product is CASSSYELTKQFF.

The chain joins TRBV28 to TRBJ1-4, with 11 nucleotides matching TRBD1. In germline, CDR1 is MDHEN, CDR2 SYDVKM. The CDR3 extends over 14 amino acids. Trimming removed 3 bases from V and 11 bases from J; junction bases left unmatched: 5. Written as DNA, the CDR3 is TGTGCCAGCAGTTTGGGACAGGGGGTTGGTAAACTGTTTTTT. Translation gives CASSLGQGVGKLFF.

This clone was recorded once. The chain is built from TRBV11-2 and TRBJ1-2; D ambiguous. V lost 1 base and J lost 6, with 9 bases in between. The CDR3 covers 13 residues. The germline CDR1 and CDR2 sequences are SGHAT and FQNNGV. The CDR3 DNA sequence: TGTGCCAGCAGCTTAGGCAGGTCCCATGGCTACACCTTC. It is translated as CASSLGRSHGYTF.

The V gene is TRBV2, the J gene TRBJ2-3, with 7 bases that match TRBD1. The V gene's germline CDR1 is SNHLY and CDR2 FYNNEI. J lost 2 bases, V lost 4 bases, and 9 bases had no gene match. The CDR3 covers 16 residues. CDR3 in amino acids: CASSGPVRGPTDTQYF. The CDR3 region has the DNA TGTGCCAGCAGTGGCCCCGTGAGGGGGCCCACAGATACGCAGTATTTT.

This chain uses TRBV25-1 with TRBJ2-7; D not resolved. The ends were cut back, 4 bases at V and 4 bases at J, with 8 bases in the middle. Germline V gives CDR1 MGHDK, CDR2 SYGVNS. This CDR3 contains 12 residues. Here the CDR3 DNA reads TGTGCCAGCAGTGCTTCCCAATACGAGCAGTACTTC. Its translation: CASSASQYEQYF.

The chain carries TRBV29-1 and TRBJ2-5; D is uncertain. Germline V lookup: CDR1 SQVTM, CDR2 ANQGSEA. The ends were cut back, 5 bases at V and 2 bases at J, with 15 bases in the middle. The CDR3 runs to 14 residues. The CDR3 loop reads CSVRARLRQETQYF. DNA for the CDR3: TGCAGCGTTCGGGCTAGATTAAGGCAAGAGACCCAGTACTTC.

The V and J genes are TRBV11-1 and TRBJ1-1; D remains ambiguous. V lost 5 bases, J lost 1 base, and 11 bases lay in between. The germline CDR1 and CDR2 sequences are SGHAT and FQDESV (reference sequence). The CDR3 has 14 residues. The CDR3 sequence is CASSLRKQNTEAFF. The CDR3 DNA follows: TGTGCCAGCAGCCTGCGTAAACAGAACACTGAAGCTTTCTTT.

The CDR3 sequence: CASRSSSGSTGELFF. DNA for the CDR3: TGTGCCAGCAGATCATCTAGCGGGAGCACCGGGGAGCTGTTTTTT. The chain combines TRBV6-6 with TRBJ2-2; 10 bases fit TRBD2. V lost 6 bases and J lost 4; bases outside the gene matches: 5. This CDR3 contains 15 residues. The germline V gene has CDR1 MNHNY and CDR2 SVGAGI (reference sequence).